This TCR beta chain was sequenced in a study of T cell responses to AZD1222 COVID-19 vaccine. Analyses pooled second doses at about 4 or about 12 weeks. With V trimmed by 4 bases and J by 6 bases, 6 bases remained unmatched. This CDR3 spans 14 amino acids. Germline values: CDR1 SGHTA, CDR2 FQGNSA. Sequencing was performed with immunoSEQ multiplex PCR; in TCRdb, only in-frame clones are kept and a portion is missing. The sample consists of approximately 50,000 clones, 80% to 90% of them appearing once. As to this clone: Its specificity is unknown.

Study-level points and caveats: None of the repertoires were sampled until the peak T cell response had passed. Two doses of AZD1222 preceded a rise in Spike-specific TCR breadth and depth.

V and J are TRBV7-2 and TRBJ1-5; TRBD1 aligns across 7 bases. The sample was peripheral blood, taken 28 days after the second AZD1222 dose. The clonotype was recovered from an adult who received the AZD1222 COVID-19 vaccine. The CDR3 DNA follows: TGTGCCAGCAGCTCGACAGGGATCCCTCAGCCCCAGCATTTT. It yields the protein CASSSTGIPQPQHF.